These 21 T cell receptor beta chains came from one sample sequenced in a study. TCRdb re-called the RT-PCR reads with MiXCR, one entry per CDR3 protein. The sample contains more than 550,000 distinct CDR3 sequences, approximately 15% of which appear only once. The sample was memory CD4+ T cells from blood. All receptors come from a female donor in good health, serving as a healthy control.

This clonotype has more than one count but fewer than ten. The V gene is TRBV18, the J gene TRBJ2-7; 11 bases map to TRBD1. CDR3 length equals 15 residues. Trimming took 6 bases from V and 6 from J; bases not matched to a gene: 10. The V gene's germline CDR1 is KGHSH and CDR2 LQKENI. The CDR3 spells CASSKAPGTGGEQYF. DNA of the CDR3: TGTGCCAGCTCGAAAGCGCCCGGGACAGGGGGCGAGCAGTACTTC.

This clonotype has at least ten counts. The rearrangement uses TRBV5-5 and TRBJ2-7; D gene ambiguous. This CDR3 has 15 residues. The V end was cut by 4 bases, the J end by 5 bases, with 19 bases between. Germline loops: CDR1 SGHKS, CDR2 YYEKEE (reference sequence). The CDR3 coding sequence is TGTGCCAGCAGCATGGGGTCGCTAGTTGGGAACGAGCAGTACTTC. This translates into CASSMGSLVGNEQYF.

The table lists this clonotype with many counts. The chain couples TRBV27 to TRBJ2-1; 12 positions agree with TRBD1. Trimming at V came to 5 bases and at J to 8 bases, leaving 10 bases not matched to a gene. The CDR3 contains 16 residues. Looked up from germline, CDR1 is MNHEY and CDR2 is SMNVEV (reference sequence). CDR3 amino acids: CASSASGTGGRDEQFF. The CDR3 DNA sequence: TGTGCCAGCAGTGCGTCCGGGACAGGGGGCAGGGATGAGCAGTTCTTC.

The chain couples TRBV28 to TRBJ1-1; D gene uncertain. This CDR3 has 14 amino acids. V was trimmed by 6 bases and J by 0 bases, leaving 11 bases between them. The germline V gene has CDR1 MDHEN and CDR2 SYDVKM. The CDR3 sequence is CASSGPVMNTEAFF. CDR3 sequence (DNA): TGTGCCAGCAGCGGCCCCGTAATGAACACTGAAGCTTTCTTT.

The table lists this clonotype with a few counts. The chain links TRBV6-2 or TRBV6-3 to TRBJ1-5; D is unresolved. The CDR3 runs 18 residues. CDR1 and CDR2 (germline): MNHEY, SVGEGT. The V and J ends lost 2 bases and 2 bases respectively, with 19 bases between them. This chain's CDR3 is CASSYVGFGSGGNQPQHF. CDR3 in DNA: TGTGCCAGCAGTTACGTCGGCTTCGGGAGCGGTGGCAATCAGCCCCAGCATTTT.

This clonotype was found a few times. V is TRBV5-1 and J is TRBJ2-5, with no clear D. This CDR3 has 15 amino acids. Germline V gene sequence: CDR1 SGHRS, CDR2 YFSETQ. Trimming took 2 bases from V and 4 from J, leaving 15 bases between them. In nucleotides, the CDR3 is TGCGCCAGCAGCTTTTTTTTCGGTGACCCAGAGACCCAGTACTTC. The encoded protein is CASSFFFGDPETQYF. Based on the CDR3 plus reference TRBV5-1 and TRBJ2-5, the full variable domain is KAGVTQTPRYLIKTRGQQVTLSCSPISGHRSVSWYQQTPGQGLQFLFEYFSETQRNKGNFPGRFSGRQFSNSRSEMNVSTLELGDSALYLCASSFFFGDPETQYFGPGTRLLVL.

V gene TRBV2 combines with J gene TRBJ1-5, with no clear D. The V end lost 2 bases, the J end lost 6 bases, and 11 bases lay between the germline ends. Germline V CDR1 and CDR2: SNHLY, FYNNEI. This CDR3 has 14 residues. The CDR3 reads CASSELFGTQPQHF. The CDR3 DNA is TGTGCCAGCAGTGAACTTTTTGGCACTCAGCCCCAGCATTTT.

This clonotype was recorded many times. The chain links TRBV7-2 to TRBJ2-1; TRBD2 is a possible D gene (6 bases). CDR3 size: 14 residues. V dropped 5 bases and J dropped 5 bases, with 13 bases sitting between them. In germline, CDR1 is SGHTA, CDR2 FQGNSA. CDR3 loop: CASSPIGGHNEQFF. The CDR3 nucleotides are TGTGCCAGCAGCCCTATCGGAGGGCACAATGAGCAGTTCTTC.

This clonotype was seen more than once but under ten times. The chain recombines TRBV4-3 with TRBJ1-1; D is undetermined. CDR1 is LGHNA and CDR2 is YSLEER in the germline V gene. CDR3 length: 15 amino acids. Trimming shortened V by 0 bases and J by 1 base, and 9 bases separated the two germline ends. The CDR3 region has the DNA TGCGCCAGCAGCCAAGAGGAGGGTACGAACACTGAAGCTTTCTTT. Translating it yields CASSQEEGTNTEAFF.

In this sample, this clonotype turned up a few times. The chain has TRBV12-3 or TRBV12-4 and TRBJ2-2; 7 nucleotides agree with TRBD1. V was clipped by 7 bases and J by 1 base; unmatched bases: 6. The CDR3 length is 15 residues. The CDR3: CASTPGTVNTGELFF. DNA for the CDR3: TGTGCCAGCACCCCCGGGACAGTGAACACCGGGGAGCTGTTTTTT.

This clonotype was seen ten or more times. The J gene is TRBJ2-1, the V gene TRBV4-1; 7 bases map to TRBD2. V dropped 1 base and J dropped 8; count of bases not matched to a gene: 17. The CDR3 length is 18 residues. Germline V gives CDR1 MGHRA, CDR2 YSYEKL. The CDR3 DNA sequence: TGCGCCAGCAGCCAAGGTACGGCAAGCCTATCTAGCGGCGATGAGCAGTTCTTC. Encoded protein: CASSQGTASLSSGDEQFF.

This chain uses TRBV6-6 with TRBJ2-3, with a weak D call TRBD2 (5 bases). Germline lookup yields CDR1 MNHNY and CDR2 SVGAGI (reference sequence). The V and J ends lost 6 bases and 3 bases respectively, with 16 bases between them. This CDR3 has 15 residues. CDR3 DNA: TGTGCCAGCAGAAAATGGGAGAGTCATACAGATACGCAGTATTTT. It translates to CASRKWESHTDTQYF.

The chain has TRBV18 and TRBJ2-3; tentative D call: TRBD2 (5 bases). Germline CDR1 and CDR2: KGHSH and LQKENI. The CDR3 contains 17 residues. Trimming took off 2 bases at V and 1 base at J, with 16 bases between the two ends. CDR3 DNA: TGTGCCAGCTCACCATCGACTACCGATATTGGCACAGATACGCAGTATTTT. Protein sequence: CASSPSTTDIGTDTQYF.

The sample holds many counts of this clonotype. This rearrangement joins TRBV5-1 to TRBJ1-6, with D perhaps TRBD1 (5 bases). This CDR3 region has 15 residues. V gave up 0 bases and J gave up 5 bases, with 9 bases separating them. In germline, CDR1 is SGHRS, CDR2 YFSETQ. The CDR3 nucleotides are TGCGCCAGCAGCTTGGCTACAGGCGATAATTCACCCCTCCACTTT. Its protein product is CASSLATGDNSPLHF.

Regarding this clonotype: A much larger clone sits a single nucleotide away, making a read error possible. The chain combines TRBV29-1 with TRBJ2-2; TRBD1 aligns across 7 bases. The length of the CDR3 is 14 residues. Germline CDR1 and CDR2: SQVTM and ANQGSEA. Here the CDR3 reads CIVNRDRNTGELFF. In nucleotides, the CDR3 is TGCATCGTTAACCGGGACAGAAACACCGGGGAGCTGTTTTTT.

The rearrangement joins TRBV30 to TRBJ1-2; D remains ambiguous. The CDR3 covers 12 residues. CDR1 and CDR2 from the germline V gene are GTSNPN and SVGIG (reference sequence). With 2 bases removed from V and 6 bases from J, the gap between germline ends came to 10 bases. Here the CDR3 reads CAWSPTGNGYTF. For the CDR3, the DNA is TGTGCCTGGAGTCCGACTGGTAATGGCTACACCTTC.

The chain is built from TRBV20-1 and TRBJ2-5, with 7 bases aligning to TRBD2. The CDR3 has 14 amino acids. V lost 4 bases and J lost 4; bases outside the gene matches: 9. Germline values: CDR1 DFQATT, CDR2 SNEGSKA (reference sequence). CDR3 in DNA: TGCAGTGCTACCGCGGGAGTGAGGTCAGAGACCCAGTACTTC. It yields the protein CSATAGVRSETQYF.

The V and J genes are TRBV11-2 and TRBJ1-2, with TRBD1 matching over 11 bases. Germline trimming cut 4 bases from V and 7 bases from J; bases unmatched to any gene: 8. In germline, CDR1 is SGHAT, CDR2 FQNNGV. The length of the CDR3 is 15 residues. The CDR3 reads CASSSLNGQGAGYTF. The CDR3 nucleotides are TGTGCCAGCAGCTCCCTGAACGGACAGGGGGCTGGCTACACCTTC. Full variable domain (outside the CDR3, taken from reference TRBV11-2 and TRBJ1-2): EAGVAQSPRYKIIEKRQSVAFWCNPISGHATLYWYQQILGQGPKLLIQFQNNGVVDDSQLPKDRFSAERLKGVDSTLKIQPAKLEDSAVYLCASSSLNGQGAGYTFGSGTRLTVV.

In its sample, this clonotype was seen many times. This chain joins TRBV4-3 and TRBJ1-4; 7 positions agree with TRBD1. The CDR3 is 12 amino acids. The V gene's germline CDR1 is LGHNA and CDR2 YSLEER. V dropped 5 bases and J dropped 13; count of bases not matched to a gene: 7. For the CDR3, the DNA is TGCGCCAGCAGCGATCGACAGGGCGGACTGTTTTTT. Translating gives CASSDRQGGLFF.

This clonotype was detected ten times or more. The rearrangement joins TRBV10-2 to TRBJ1-5; TRBD1 matches at 9 bases. CDR1 is WSHSY and CDR2 is SAAADI in the germline V gene. The CDR3 is made up of 15 amino acids. V was pared by 2 bases and J by 2 bases, with 1 base of the junction left unmatched. CDR3 loop: CASSEGDRGNQPQHF. The CDR3 DNA sequence: TGCGCCAGCAGTGAGGGGGACAGGGGCAATCAGCCCCAGCATTTT.

This clonotype has ten or more counts. The genes are TRBV20-1 and TRBJ2-7; perhaps TRBD2 as D (6 bases). The CDR3 loop spans 11 amino acids. Germline V gives CDR1 DFQATT, CDR2 SNEGSKA (reference sequence). The ends were cut back, 3 bases at V and 4 bases at J, with 7 bases in the middle. CDR3 loop: CSASGGYEQYF. CDR3 DNA sequence: TGCAGTGCTAGTGGGGGGTACGAGCAGTACTTC.